Below, 7 T cell receptor beta chains from the same sample are listed, as sequenced in a study of blood T cell repertoires in COVID-19. The protocol was immunoSEQ multiplex PCR, while the TCRdb copy is restricted to in-frame clones and leaves out a portion. The data hold 85,000 to 130,000 clones, with 85% to 90% observed a single time. Sequencing was done on a sample of peripheral blood. The receptor set was obtained from a man aged 45 to 65 with acute or convalescent COVID-19.

J is TRBJ1-4 and V is TRBV15; 7 nucleotides align to TRBD1. CDR3 size: 17 residues. Germline V lookup: CDR1 LNHNV, CDR2 YYDKDF (reference sequence). The V segment lost 0 bases and the J segment 8 bases; nucleotides outside the gene matches: 12. For the CDR3, the DNA is TGTGCCACCAGCAGAGAGGCGCCAAGGACAGGTTGGGAAAAACTGTTTTTT. This sequence encodes CATSREAPRTGWEKLFF. The entire variable domain, with the rest obtained from reference TRBV15 and TRBJ1-4, is as follows: DAMVIQNPRYQVTQFGKPVTLSCSQTLNHNVMYWYQQKSSQAPKLLFHYYDKDFNNEADTPDNFQSRRPNTSFCFLDIRSPGLGDTAMYLCATSREAPRTGWEKLFFGSGTQLSVL.

The CDR3: CASSQAGYYEQYF. DNA of the CDR3: TGTGCCAGCAGCCAAGCGGGGTACTACGAGCAGTACTTC. J is TRBJ2-7 and V is TRBV14; D possibly corresponds to TRBD2 (5 bases). Trimming took 1 base from V and 3 from J, leaving 7 bases between them. Germline loops: CDR1 SGHDN, CDR2 FVKESK. The CDR3 loop spans 13 amino acids.

The chain carries TRBV12-5 and TRBJ2-7; 9 bases align to TRBD1. V dropped 10 bases and J dropped 4; count of bases not matched to a gene: 5. This CDR3 is 12 amino acids long. Germline CDR1 LGHNT, CDR2 FRNRAP. The CDR3 nucleotides are TGTGCTACCTCCGGACAGGGGTACGAGCAGTACTTC. Protein product: CATSGQGYEQYF.

The V gene is TRBV7-9, the J gene TRBJ1-5, with D possibly being TRBD1 (5 bases). V gave up 5 bases and J gave up 7 bases, with 12 bases separating them. The CDR3 covers 13 residues. CDR1 and CDR2 from the germline V gene are SEHNR and FQNEAQ (reference sequence). CDR3: CASSLDSGQPQHF. The CDR3 nucleotides are TGTGCCAGCAGCCTCGACAGTGGCCAGCCCCAGCATTTT.

This clone was counted many times. The chain uses TRBV24-1 and TRBJ2-7; TRBD2 aligns across 15 bases. Germline trimming cut 4 bases from V and 5 bases from J; bases unmatched to any gene: 5. Germline V gene data show CDR1 as KGHDR and CDR2 as SFDVKD. The CDR3 consists of 16 residues. CDR3 loop: CATSDGTSGRWNEQYF. CDR3 DNA sequence: TGTGCCACCAGTGACGGGACTAGCGGGAGGTGGAACGAGCAGTACTTC.

This clone was recorded only once. This rearrangement joins TRBV15 to TRBJ1-1, with 7 positions matching TRBD1. The CDR3 consists of 15 residues. Per germline, CDR1 LNHNV and CDR2 YYDKDF (reference sequence). J was trimmed by 4 bases and V by 0 bases; bases with no gene match: 5. The CDR3 coding sequence is TGTGCCACCAGCAGAGATAGGGGGCTTAGCACTGAAGCTTTCTTT. The encoded protein is CATSRDRGLSTEAFF.

V gene TRBV30 combines with J gene TRBJ1-5; D perhaps matches TRBD1 (6 bases). CDR1 GTSNPN and CDR2 SVGIG come from the germline V gene (reference sequence). The CDR3 has 14 amino acids. Trimming left V 6 bases short and J 2 bases short, with 14 bases between. CDR3 residues: CACMGGGGNQPQHF. CDR3 DNA: TGTGCCTGCATGGGGGGGGGCGGCAATCAGCCCCAGCATTTT.